Following are 4 T cell receptor beta chains from one sample sequenced in a study of cytomegalovirus exposure and HLA in healthy donors. PCR used 60 Vbeta primers and 13 Jbeta primers. Generated by immunoSEQ multiplex PCR, the TCRdb table keeps only in-frame clones and is missing some. The table for this sample gives 75,000 to 95,000 clones. Specimen: PBMCs. All receptors come from a woman aged 60-70 years in good health and CMV-seronegative.

The V call is TRBV19, the J call TRBJ1-4; TRBD1 agrees at 8 bases. Per the germline V gene, CDR1 is LNHDA and CDR2 is SQIVND (reference sequence). This CDR3 comprises 16 residues. V lost 3 bases to trimming and J lost 4 bases; unmatched junction nucleotides: 7. Written as DNA, the CDR3 is TGTGCCAGTAGTATCTCACCACAGGGGGATAATGAAAAACTGTTTTTT. It specifies CASSISPQGDNEKLFF.

J is TRBJ1-2 and V is TRBV10-3, with D hard to call. Germline-derived CDR1 and CDR2 are ENHRY and SYGVKD. CDR3 length equals 15 residues. V dropped 3 bases and J dropped 5 bases, with 16 bases sitting between them. CDR3 in DNA: TGTGCCATCAGTGACGCGCCAGGTGCTACTTATGGCTACACCTTC. As protein: CAISDAPGATYGYTF.

The chain combines TRBV6-1 with TRBJ2-7; D is ambiguous. The CDR3 spans 14 residues. Trimming removed 7 bases from V and 0 bases from J, with 13 bases in between. Germline V gene lookup returns CDR1 MNHNS and CDR2 SASEGT. CDR3 amino acids: CASTEEIFSYEQYF. The CDR3 DNA is TGTGCCAGCACCGAGGAAATTTTCTCCTACGAGCAGTACTTC.

The CDR3 bases are TGTGCCAGCAGTCCCGTTAGCGGGAGGGCCTTGGCCGGGGAGCTGTTTTTT. This codes for CASSPVSGRALAGELFF. The chain links TRBV28 to TRBJ2-2, with 11 positions matching TRBD2. V was pared by 5 bases and J by 6 bases, with 11 bases of the junction left unmatched. In germline, CDR1 is MDHEN, CDR2 SYDVKM. The CDR3 contains 17 residues.